A selection of T cell receptor beta chains follows, all from one sample in a study of shared T cell receptors in the human thymus. Only in-frame clones appear in the TCRdb table, and some are missing; sequencing was by immunoSEQ multiplex PCR. The top ten clones hold approximately 0.018% of a sample with hundreds of thousands of clones, roughly 94% of them seen once. Sequences were obtained from thymocytes. The receptors come from a human donor. Each CDR3 is given with its conserved first and last residue. The order of the fields is J gene, V gene, D gene, CDR3 length, clone size, CDR3 protein, CDR3 DNA. A D gene is named only where the DNA matches it firmly. Where a row states a size, it is once, few, many or the class of an expanded clone; other rows omit it.

j_gene: TRBJ1-5; v_gene: TRBV18; d_gene: .; len: 14; abundance: .; CDR3aa: CASSFRRDNQPQHF; CDR3nt: TGTGCCAGCTCATTTCGACGGGACAATCAGCCCCAGCATTTT
j_gene: TRBJ1-1; v_gene: TRBV6-8; d_gene: .; len: 14; abundance: once; CDR3aa: CASSPTSDYTEAFF; CDR3nt: TGTGCCAGCAGTCCTACCTCGGACTACACTGAAGCTTTCTTT
j_gene: TRBJ2-2; v_gene: TRBV7-8; d_gene: TRBD1; len: 16; abundance: .; CDR3aa: CASSLGQGSNTGELFF; CDR3nt: TGTGCCAGCAGCCTCGGACAGGGATCCAACACCGGGGAGCTGTTTTTT
j_gene: TRBJ2-7; v_gene: TRBV25-1; d_gene: .; len: 13; abundance: .; CDR3aa: CASSASSLEKQYF; CDR3nt: TGTGCCAGCAGTGCGAGCAGTTTAGAAAAGCAGTACTTC
j_gene: TRBJ1-5; v_gene: TRBV28; d_gene: TRBD1; len: 18; abundance: .; CDR3aa: CASSLWLRTDRPNQPQHF; CDR3nt: TGTGCCAGCAGTTTATGGCTACGCACGGACAGGCCTAATCAGCCCCAGCATTTT
j_gene: TRBJ1-2; v_gene: TRBV19; d_gene: .; len: 13; abundance: .; CDR3aa: CASRARGPYGYTF; CDR3nt: TGTGCCAGTAGGGCAAGAGGGCCCTATGGCTACACCTTC
j_gene: TRBJ2-2; v_gene: TRBV15; d_gene: .; len: 15; abundance: .; CDR3aa: CATSRGAVLGGELFF; CDR3nt: TGTGCCACCAGCAGAGGGGCCGTGTTAGGTGGGGAGCTGTTTTTT
j_gene: TRBJ1-2; v_gene: TRBV5-4; d_gene: .; len: 15; abundance: .; CDR3aa: CASSCTGMVYYGYTF; CDR3nt: TGTGCCAGCAGCTGTACAGGGATGGTATACTATGGCTACACCTTC
j_gene: TRBJ2-7; v_gene: TRBV2; d_gene: .; len: 15; abundance: .; CDR3aa: CASSVGISMSYEQYF; CDR3nt: TGTGCCAGCAGTGTGGGGATTAGCATGTCCTACGAGCAGTACTTC
j_gene: TRBJ1-5; v_gene: TRBV19; d_gene: .; len: 14; abundance: .; CDR3aa: CASSMRPQHQPQHF; CDR3nt: TGTGCCAGTAGTATGCGCCCCCAGCATCAGCCCCAGCATTTT
j_gene: TRBJ2-7; v_gene: TRBV7-2; d_gene: TRBD2; len: 16; abundance: .; CDR3aa: CASSLAATSGTYEQYF; CDR3nt: TGTGCCAGCAGCTTAGCGGCGACTAGCGGGACGTACGAGCAGTACTTC
j_gene: TRBJ2-4; v_gene: TRBV7-9; d_gene: .; len: 16; abundance: .; CDR3aa: CASSLRAGEAKNIQYF; CDR3nt: TGTGCCAGCAGCTTAAGGGCAGGGGAAGCCAAAAACATTCAGTACTTC
j_gene: TRBJ1-1; v_gene: TRBV27; d_gene: .; len: 13; abundance: .; CDR3aa: CASSSQGNTEAFF; CDR3nt: TGTGCCAGCAGTTCACAGGGTAACACTGAAGCTTTCTTT
j_gene: TRBJ2-7; v_gene: TRBV4-2; d_gene: TRBD2; len: 16; abundance: .; CDR3aa: CASSHVLTSGSYEQYF; CDR3nt: TGTGCCAGCAGCCATGTACTGACTAGCGGATCCTACGAGCAGTACTTC
j_gene: TRBJ1-1; v_gene: TRBV4-3; d_gene: .; len: 16; abundance: .; CDR3aa: CASSHPPGHRNTEAFF; CDR3nt: TGCGCCAGCAGCCACCCGCCGGGACACCGGAACACTGAAGCTTTCTTT
j_gene: TRBJ2-5; v_gene: TRBV11-2; d_gene: .; len: 16; abundance: .; CDR3aa: CASSSPAPGFQETQYF; CDR3nt: TGTGCCAGCAGCTCCCCGGCGCCGGGGTTTCAAGAGACCCAGTACTTC
j_gene: TRBJ1-1; v_gene: TRBV27; d_gene: TRBD1; len: 16; abundance: .; CDR3aa: CASSLRTGGIHTEAFF; CDR3nt: TGTGCCAGCAGTCTGAGGACAGGGGGCATACACACTGAAGCTTTCTTT
j_gene: TRBJ2-3; v_gene: TRBV6-1; d_gene: .; len: 13; abundance: .; CDR3aa: CASRNGGLSGQYF; CDR3nt: TGTGCCAGCAGGAACGGGGGCCTCAGTGGGCAGTATTTT
j_gene: TRBJ1-2; v_gene: TRBV10-2; d_gene: .; len: 14; abundance: .; CDR3aa: CASSWGDNLYGYTF; CDR3nt: TGCGCCAGCTCCTGGGGGGATAACCTCTATGGCTACACCTTC
j_gene: TRBJ2-7; v_gene: TRBV2; d_gene: .; len: 14; abundance: .; CDR3aa: CASSEVRGWDEQYF; CDR3nt: TGTGCCAGCAGTGAAGTAAGGGGTTGGGACGAGCAGTACTTC
j_gene: TRBJ1-2; v_gene: TRBV27; d_gene: TRBD1; len: 14; abundance: .; CDR3aa: CASSTRTGNYGYTF; CDR3nt: TGTGCCAGCAGTACGCGGACAGGCAACTATGGCTACACCTTC
j_gene: TRBJ2-1; v_gene: TRBV27; d_gene: TRBD2; len: 17; abundance: .; CDR3aa: CASSPSGEGLSYNEQFF; CDR3nt: TGTGCCAGCAGCCCCTCGGGGGAGGGCCTCTCCTACAATGAGCAGTTCTTC
j_gene: TRBJ2-7; v_gene: TRBV27; d_gene: TRBD1; len: 14; abundance: once; CDR3aa: CASSSGTGGHEQYF; CDR3nt: TGTGCCAGCAGTTCCGGGACAGGGGGCCACGAGCAGTACTTC
j_gene: TRBJ1-5; v_gene: TRBV5-8; d_gene: .; len: 15; abundance: .; CDR3aa: CASSLVRGSNQPQHF; CDR3nt: TGTGCCAGCAGCTTGGTACGGGGCAGCAATCAGCCCCAGCATTTT
j_gene: TRBJ2-2; v_gene: TRBV9; d_gene: TRBD1; len: 16; abundance: .; CDR3aa: CASNPTGTGLTGELFF; CDR3nt: TGTGCCAGCAACCCAACCGGGACAGGGCTCACCGGGGAGCTGTTTTTT
j_gene: TRBJ2-7; v_gene: TRBV18; d_gene: .; len: 12; abundance: few; CDR3aa: CASSLERYEQYF; CDR3nt: TGTGCCAGCTCACTCGAGAGATACGAGCAGTACTTC
j_gene: TRBJ1-2; v_gene: TRBV5-6; d_gene: TRBD1; len: 14; abundance: .; CDR3aa: CASSWGRTGTISTF; CDR3nt: TGTGCCAGCAGCTGGGGAAGGACAGGGACAATTTCCACCTTC
j_gene: TRBJ2-1; v_gene: TRBV30; d_gene: TRBD2; len: 16; abundance: .; CDR3aa: CAWTLTLAGSYNEQFF; CDR3nt: TGTGCCTGGACCCTTACCCTAGCGGGATCCTACAATGAGCAGTTCTTC
j_gene: TRBJ1-2; v_gene: TRBV28; d_gene: .; len: 16; abundance: .; CDR3aa: CASSLPRALVGNGYTF; CDR3nt: TGTGCCAGCAGTCTCCCGAGGGCTCTCGTGGGGAATGGCTACACCTTC
j_gene: TRBJ2-2; v_gene: TRBV7-2; d_gene: TRBD1; len: 16; abundance: once; CDR3aa: CASSLGTGGDTGELFF; CDR3nt: TGTGCCAGCAGCTTAGGGACAGGGGGCGATACCGGGGAGCTGTTTTTT
j_gene: TRBJ2-3; v_gene: TRBV28; d_gene: .; len: 15; abundance: .; CDR3aa: CASSLRRGPTDTQYF; CDR3nt: TGTGCCAGCAGTTTACGACGCGGGCCGACAGATACGCAGTATTTT
j_gene: TRBJ2-2; v_gene: TRBV9; d_gene: .; len: 14; abundance: .; CDR3aa: CASSLGEFTGELFF; CDR3nt: TGTGCCAGCAGCCTTGGCGAGTTCACCGGGGAGCTGTTTTTT
j_gene: TRBJ2-5; v_gene: TRBV30; d_gene: TRBD2; len: 17; abundance: .; CDR3aa: CAWSGTSGRLIRKTQYF; CDR3nt: TGTGCCTGGAGCGGGACTAGCGGGAGGCTTATAAGGAAGACCCAGTACTTC
j_gene: TRBJ1-2; v_gene: TRBV7-9; d_gene: .; len: 14; abundance: .; CDR3aa: CASSWMNKEGGYTF; CDR3nt: TGTGCCAGCAGCTGGATGAATAAGGAAGGTGGCTACACCTTC